The 3 T cell receptor beta chains below all came from one sample that was sequenced in a study of identical twins. MiXCR, run by TCRdb on the 5' RACE reads, gives a single entry per CDR3 protein. The profile shows around 220,000 distinct CDR3 sequences, around 15% of them singletons. Material for sequencing was memory (CD45RO+) T cells sorted from blood. All receptors derive from a woman aged 18 to 35 in good health.

CDR3 sequence (DNA): TGCAGTGCTAGGGGTCATCCCGGGTCCCTTGACGAGCAGTACTTC. This codes for CSARGHPGSLDEQYF. This sequence joins TRBV20-1 and TRBJ2-7; D is uncertain. This CDR3 is 15 amino acids long. Trimming cost V 3 bases and J 5 bases, with 20 bases left between them. CDR1 and CDR2 (germline): DFQATT, SNEGSKA (reference sequence).

J is TRBJ2-7 and V is TRBV11-2; 9 bases map to TRBD1. This CDR3 comprises 17 residues. Germline V CDR1 and CDR2: SGHAT, FQNNGV. V was pared by 2 bases and J by 3 bases, with 11 bases of the junction left unmatched. For the CDR3, the DNA is TGTGCCAGCAGCTTAACGGCGGGACAGGGAGGAAGCTACGAGCAGTACTTC. It is translated as CASSLTAGQGGSYEQYF.

This rearrangement joins TRBV18 to TRBJ2-1; 7 positions agree with TRBD2. The germline V gene encodes CDR1 KGHSH and CDR2 LQKENI. The CDR3 length is 15 residues. J gave up 0 bases and V 8 bases, and 7 bases lay outside the gene matches. The CDR3 protein is CASGSGASSYNEQFF. As DNA, the CDR3 is TGTGCCAGCGGAAGCGGGGCGAGCTCCTACAATGAGCAGTTCTTC.